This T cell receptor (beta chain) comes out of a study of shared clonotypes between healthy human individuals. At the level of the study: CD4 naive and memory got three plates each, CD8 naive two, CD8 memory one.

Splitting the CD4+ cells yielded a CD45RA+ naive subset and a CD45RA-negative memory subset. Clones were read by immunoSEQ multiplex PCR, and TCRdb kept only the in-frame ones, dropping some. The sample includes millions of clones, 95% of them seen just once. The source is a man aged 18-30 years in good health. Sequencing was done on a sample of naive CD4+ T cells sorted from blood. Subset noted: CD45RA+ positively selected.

CDR3 sequence: CASSGQGETEAFF. The CDR3 region has the DNA TGTGCCAGCAGCGGACAGGGAGAAACTGAAGCTTTCTTT. This rearrangement joins TRBV25-1 to TRBJ1-1, with 8 bases matching TRBD1. V gave up 6 bases and J gave up 5 bases; unmatched junction bases: 5. The length of the CDR3 is 13 residues. Germline V gene data show CDR1 as MGHDK and CDR2 as SYGVNS.